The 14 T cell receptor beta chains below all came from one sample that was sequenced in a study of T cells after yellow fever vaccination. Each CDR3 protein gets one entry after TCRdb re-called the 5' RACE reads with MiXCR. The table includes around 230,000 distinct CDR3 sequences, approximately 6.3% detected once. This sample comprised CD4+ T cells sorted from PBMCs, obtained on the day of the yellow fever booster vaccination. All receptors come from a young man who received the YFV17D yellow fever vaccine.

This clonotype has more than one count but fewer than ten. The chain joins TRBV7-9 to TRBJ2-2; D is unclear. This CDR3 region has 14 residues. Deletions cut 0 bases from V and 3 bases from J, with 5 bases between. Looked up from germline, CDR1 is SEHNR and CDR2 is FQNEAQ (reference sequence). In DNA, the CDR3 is TGTGCCAGCAGCTTAGCTTTGTACACCGGGGAGCTGTTTTTT. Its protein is CASSLALYTGELFF. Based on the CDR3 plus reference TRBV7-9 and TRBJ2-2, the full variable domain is DTGVSQNPRHKITKRGQNVTFRCDPISEHNRLYWYRQTLGQGPEFLTYFQNEAQLEKSRLLSDRFSAERPKGSFSTLEIQRTEQGDSAMYLCASSLALYTGELFFGEGSRLTVL.

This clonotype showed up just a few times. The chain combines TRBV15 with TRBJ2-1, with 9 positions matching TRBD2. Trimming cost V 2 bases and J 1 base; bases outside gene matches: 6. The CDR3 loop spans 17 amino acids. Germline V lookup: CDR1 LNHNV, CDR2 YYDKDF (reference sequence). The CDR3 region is CATSRPGLAASYNEQFF. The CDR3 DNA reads TGTGCCACCAGCAGACCGGGACTAGCTGCGTCCTACAATGAGCAGTTCTTC.

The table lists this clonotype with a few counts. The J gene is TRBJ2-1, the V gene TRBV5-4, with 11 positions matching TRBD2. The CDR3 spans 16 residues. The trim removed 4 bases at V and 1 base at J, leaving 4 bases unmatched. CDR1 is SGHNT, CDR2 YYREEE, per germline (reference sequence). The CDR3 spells CASSNPSGRSYNEQFF. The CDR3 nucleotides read TGTGCCAGCAGCAACCCTAGCGGGAGGTCCTACAATGAGCAGTTCTTC.

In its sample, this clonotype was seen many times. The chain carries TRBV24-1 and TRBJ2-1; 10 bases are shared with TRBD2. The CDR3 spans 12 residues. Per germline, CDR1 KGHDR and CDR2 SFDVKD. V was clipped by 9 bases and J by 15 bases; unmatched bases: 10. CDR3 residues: CATAASGRFLFF. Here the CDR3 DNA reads TGTGCCACCGCGGCTAGCGGGAGATTTCTGTTCTTC.

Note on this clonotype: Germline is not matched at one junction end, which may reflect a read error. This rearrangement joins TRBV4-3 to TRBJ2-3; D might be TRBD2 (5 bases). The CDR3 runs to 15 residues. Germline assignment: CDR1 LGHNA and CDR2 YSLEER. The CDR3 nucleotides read TGCGACAGCAGCCAAGATGCTGGGAAAGAGGGTACGCAGTATTTT. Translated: CDSSQDAGKEGTQYF.

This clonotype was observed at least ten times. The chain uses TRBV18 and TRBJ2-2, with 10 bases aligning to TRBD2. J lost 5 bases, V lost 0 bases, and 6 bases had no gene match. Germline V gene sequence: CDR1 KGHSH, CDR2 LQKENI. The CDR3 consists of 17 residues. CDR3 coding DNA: TGTGCCAGCTCACCACCGCTAGCGGGAGACGCTACCGGGGAGCTGTTTTTT. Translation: CASSPPLAGDATGELFF.

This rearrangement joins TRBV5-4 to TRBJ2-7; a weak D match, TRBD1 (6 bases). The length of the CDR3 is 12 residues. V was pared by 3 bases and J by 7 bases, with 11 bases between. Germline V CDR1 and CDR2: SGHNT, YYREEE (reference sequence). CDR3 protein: CASSWDQGEQYF. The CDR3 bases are TGTGCCAGCAGCTGGGACCAGGGGGAGCAGTACTTC.

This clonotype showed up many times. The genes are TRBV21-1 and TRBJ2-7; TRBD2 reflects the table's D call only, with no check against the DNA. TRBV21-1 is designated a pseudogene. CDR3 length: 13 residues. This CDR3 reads CASSFLWGDEQYF. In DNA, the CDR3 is TGTGCCAGCAGCTTCCTTTGGGGAGACGAGCAGTACTTC.

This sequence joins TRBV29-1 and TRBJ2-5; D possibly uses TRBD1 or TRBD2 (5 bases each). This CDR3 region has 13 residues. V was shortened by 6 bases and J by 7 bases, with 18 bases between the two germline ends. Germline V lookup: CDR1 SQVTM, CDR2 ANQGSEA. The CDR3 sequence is CSVDSGARGTQYF. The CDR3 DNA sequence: TGCAGCGTGGATTCCGGGGCCCGGGGGACCCAGTACTTC. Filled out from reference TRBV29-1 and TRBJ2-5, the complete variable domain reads SAVISQKPSRDICQRGTSLTIQCQVDSQVTMMFWYRQQPGQSLTLIATANQGSEATYESGFVIDKFPISRPNLTFSTLTVSNMSPEDSSIYLCSVDSGARGTQYFGPGTRLLVL.

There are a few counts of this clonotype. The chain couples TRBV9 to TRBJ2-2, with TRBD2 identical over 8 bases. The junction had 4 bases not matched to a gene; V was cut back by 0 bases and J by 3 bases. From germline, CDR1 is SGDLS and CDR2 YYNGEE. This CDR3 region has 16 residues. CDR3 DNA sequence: TGTGCCAGCAGCGTAGATCCGGGAGGGGACACCGGGGAGCTGTTTTTT. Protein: CASSVDPGGDTGELFF.

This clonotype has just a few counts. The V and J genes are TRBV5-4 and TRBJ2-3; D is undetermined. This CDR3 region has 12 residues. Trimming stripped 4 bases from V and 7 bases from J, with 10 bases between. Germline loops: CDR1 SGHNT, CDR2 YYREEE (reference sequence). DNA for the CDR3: TGTGCCAGCAGCCTGCCTTTGAATACGCAGTATTTT. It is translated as CASSLPLNTQYF.

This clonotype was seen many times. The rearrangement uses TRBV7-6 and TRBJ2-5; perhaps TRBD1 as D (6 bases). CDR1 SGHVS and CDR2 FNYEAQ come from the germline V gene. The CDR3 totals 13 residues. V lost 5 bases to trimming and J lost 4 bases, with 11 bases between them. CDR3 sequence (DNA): TGTGCCAGCAGCAATAGGGGGAGAGAGACCCAGTACTTC. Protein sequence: CASSNRGRETQYF.

This chain's CDR3 is CASSRRSGRAETQYF. In nucleotides, the CDR3 is TGTGCCAGCAGCCGACGTAGCGGGAGGGCGGAGACCCAGTACTTC. The gene calls are TRBV7-3 and TRBJ2-5; 11 positions match TRBD2. The ends lost 5 bases at V and 5 bases at J; junction bases unmatched: 7. CDR1 and CDR2 (germline): SGHTA, FQGTGA. The CDR3 sequence is 15 residues long. The full variable domain, completed using reference TRBV7-3 and TRBJ2-5, is GAGVSQTPSNKVTEKGKYVELRCDPISGHTALYWYRQSLGQGPEFLIYFQGTGAADDSGLPNDRFFAVRPEGSVSTLKIQRTERGDSAVYLCASSRRSGRAETQYFGPGTRLLVL.

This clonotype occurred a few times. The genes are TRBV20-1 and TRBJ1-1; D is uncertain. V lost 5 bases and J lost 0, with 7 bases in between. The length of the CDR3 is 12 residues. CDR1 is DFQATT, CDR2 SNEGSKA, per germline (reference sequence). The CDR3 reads CSAGNMNTEAFF. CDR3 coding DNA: TGCAGTGCTGGGAACATGAACACTGAAGCTTTCTTT.